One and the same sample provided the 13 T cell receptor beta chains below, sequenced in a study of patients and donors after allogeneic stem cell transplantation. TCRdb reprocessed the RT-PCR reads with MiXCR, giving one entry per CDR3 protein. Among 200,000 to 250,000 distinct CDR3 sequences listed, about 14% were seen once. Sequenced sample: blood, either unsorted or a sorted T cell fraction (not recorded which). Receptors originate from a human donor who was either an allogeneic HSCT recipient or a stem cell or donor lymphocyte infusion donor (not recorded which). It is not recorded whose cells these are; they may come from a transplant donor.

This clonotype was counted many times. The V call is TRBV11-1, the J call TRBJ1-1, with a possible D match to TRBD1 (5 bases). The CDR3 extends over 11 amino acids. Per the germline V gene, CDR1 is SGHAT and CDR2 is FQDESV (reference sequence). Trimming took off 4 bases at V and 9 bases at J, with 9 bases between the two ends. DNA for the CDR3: TGTGCCAGCAGCTCGGGGACGAAAGCTTTCTTT. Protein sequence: CASSSGTKAFF.

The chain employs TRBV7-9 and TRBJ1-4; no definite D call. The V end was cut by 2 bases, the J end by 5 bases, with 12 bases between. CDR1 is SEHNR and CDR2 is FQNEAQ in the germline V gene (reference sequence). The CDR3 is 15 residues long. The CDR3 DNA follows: TGTGCCAGCAGCTTAACGTCACAAGGAAATGAAAAACTGTTTTTT. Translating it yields CASSLTSQGNEKLFF.

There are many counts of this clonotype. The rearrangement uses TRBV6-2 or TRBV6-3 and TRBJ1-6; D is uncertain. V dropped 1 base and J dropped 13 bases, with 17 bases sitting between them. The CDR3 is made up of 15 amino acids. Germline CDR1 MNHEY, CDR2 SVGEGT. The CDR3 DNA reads TGTGCCAGCAGTTACTTTGACCCACCGGTTGGTCCCCTCCACTTT. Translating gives CASSYFDPPVGPLHF.

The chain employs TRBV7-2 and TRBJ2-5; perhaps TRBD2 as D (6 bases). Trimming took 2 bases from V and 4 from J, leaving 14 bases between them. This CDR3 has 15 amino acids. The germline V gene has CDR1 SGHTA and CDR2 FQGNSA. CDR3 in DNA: TGTGCCAGCAGCTTACCGGGAGCGGCTGGAGAGACCCAGTACTTC. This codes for CASSLPGAAGETQYF.

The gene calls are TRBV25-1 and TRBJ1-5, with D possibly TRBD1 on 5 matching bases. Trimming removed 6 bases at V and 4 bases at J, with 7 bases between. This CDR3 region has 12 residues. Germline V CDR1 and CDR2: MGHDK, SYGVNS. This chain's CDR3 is CASRGENQPQHF. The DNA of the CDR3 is TGTGCCAGCAGAGGGGAGAATCAGCCCCAGCATTTT.

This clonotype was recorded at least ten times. The CDR3 sequence: CASSYRDSYNEQFF. The CDR3 coding sequence is TGTGCCAGCAGCTACCGTGACTCGTACAATGAGCAGTTCTTC. This chain links TRBV11-3 with TRBJ2-1; no firm D call. The V gene lost 4 bases and the J gene lost 4 bases, with 11 bases spanning the gap. CDR1 and CDR2 from the germline V gene are SGHNT and YENEEA. The CDR3 has 14 residues.

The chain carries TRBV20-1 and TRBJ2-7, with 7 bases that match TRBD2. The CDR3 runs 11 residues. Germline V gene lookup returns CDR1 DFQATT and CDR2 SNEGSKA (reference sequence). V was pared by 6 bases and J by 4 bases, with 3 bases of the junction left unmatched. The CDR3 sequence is CSAHGGYEQYF. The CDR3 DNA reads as TGCAGTGCCCACGGGGGGTACGAGCAGTACTTC.

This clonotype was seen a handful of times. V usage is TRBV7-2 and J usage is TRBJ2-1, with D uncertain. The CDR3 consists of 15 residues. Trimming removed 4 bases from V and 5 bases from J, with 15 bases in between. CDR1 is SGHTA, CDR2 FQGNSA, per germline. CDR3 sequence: CASSSAASKNNEQFF. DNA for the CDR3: TGTGCCAGCAGCTCCGCGGCGAGTAAAAACAATGAGCAGTTCTTC.

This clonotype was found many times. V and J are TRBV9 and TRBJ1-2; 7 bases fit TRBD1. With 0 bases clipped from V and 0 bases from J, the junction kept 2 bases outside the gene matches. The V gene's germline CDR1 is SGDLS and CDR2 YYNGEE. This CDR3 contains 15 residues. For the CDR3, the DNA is TGTGCCAGCAGCGTAGGGGGACAGACTAACTATGGCTACACCTTC. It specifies CASSVGGQTNYGYTF.

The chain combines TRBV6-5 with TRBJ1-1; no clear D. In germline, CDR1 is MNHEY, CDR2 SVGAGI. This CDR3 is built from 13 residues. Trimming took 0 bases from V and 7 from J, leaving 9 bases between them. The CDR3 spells CASSYSTIGEAFF. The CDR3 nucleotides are TGTGCCAGCAGTTACTCGACAATCGGTGAAGCTTTCTTT.

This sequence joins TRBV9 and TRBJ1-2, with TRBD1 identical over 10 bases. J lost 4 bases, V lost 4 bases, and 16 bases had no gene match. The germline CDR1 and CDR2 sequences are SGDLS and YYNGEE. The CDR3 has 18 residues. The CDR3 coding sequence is TGTGCCAGCAGCCCCACCGGTTCGGGACAGGGGAACCTCTATGGCTACACCTTC. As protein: CASSPTGSGQGNLYGYTF.

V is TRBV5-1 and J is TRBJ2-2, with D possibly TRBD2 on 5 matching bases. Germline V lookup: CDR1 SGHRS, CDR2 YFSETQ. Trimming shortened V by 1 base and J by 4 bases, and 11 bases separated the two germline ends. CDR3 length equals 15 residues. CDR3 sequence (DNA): TGCGCCAGCAGCTTGTTCACTAGTAGCACCGGGGAGCTGTTTTTT. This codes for CASSLFTSSTGELFF.

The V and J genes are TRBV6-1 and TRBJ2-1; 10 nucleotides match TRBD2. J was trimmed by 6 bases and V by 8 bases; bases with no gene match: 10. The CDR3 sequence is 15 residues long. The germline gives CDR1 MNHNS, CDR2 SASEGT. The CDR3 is CASGWTSGFGNEQFF. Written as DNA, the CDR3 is TGTGCCAGCGGATGGACTAGCGGTTTTGGCAATGAGCAGTTCTTC.